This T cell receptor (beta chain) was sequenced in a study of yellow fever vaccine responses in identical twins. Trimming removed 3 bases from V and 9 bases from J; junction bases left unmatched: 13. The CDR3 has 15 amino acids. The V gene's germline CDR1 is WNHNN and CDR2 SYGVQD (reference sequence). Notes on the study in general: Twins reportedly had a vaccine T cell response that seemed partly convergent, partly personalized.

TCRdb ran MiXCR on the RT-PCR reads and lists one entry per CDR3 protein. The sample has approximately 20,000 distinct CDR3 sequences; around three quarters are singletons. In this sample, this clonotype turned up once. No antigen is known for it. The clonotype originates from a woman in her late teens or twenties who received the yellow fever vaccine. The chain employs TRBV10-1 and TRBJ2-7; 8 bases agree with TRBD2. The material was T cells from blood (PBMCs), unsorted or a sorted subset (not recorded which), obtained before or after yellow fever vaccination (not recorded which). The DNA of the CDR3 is TGCGCCAGCAGTGAACAAGCGGGAGTGATTGGAGCGCAGTACTTC. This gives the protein CASSEQAGVIGAQYF.